These 28 T cell receptor beta chains originate from one sample sequenced in a study of T cells after yellow fever vaccination (dated by TCRdb to the late 2010s). Libraries were made using 5' RACE. The sequencer was an Illumina HiSeq 2500. The raw public data were reprocessed by TCRdb itself: fastp quality trimming at Q25, MiXCR clonotype calling, in-frame beta chains only. Merged by CDR3 protein, the rows form single entries marked with the most common genes and DNA. Across this sample there are 300,000 or so distinct CDR3 sequences, with roughly 13% seen only once. About 0.51% of the sample comes from the top ten. The sample's treatment or condition, from its label and the paper: live attenuated yellow fever vaccine strain. Sample: CD4+ T cells sorted from PBMCs, taken 45 days after the yellow fever booster vaccination. These receptors all stem from a young man who received the YFV17D yellow fever vaccine.

The chain recombines TRBV9 with TRBJ1-4; D unclear. Germline CDR1 is SGDLS and CDR2 is YYNGEE. V shed 2 bases and J shed 0 bases, with 5 bases lying between them. The CDR3 length is 14 residues. In nucleotides, the CDR3 is TGTGCCAGCAGCGTGACACCAACTAATGAAAAACTGTTTTTT. The encoded protein is CASSVTPTNEKLFF.

The chain couples TRBV2 to TRBJ2-6; no clear D. The V gene lost 5 bases and the J gene lost 0 bases, with 11 bases spanning the gap. There are 16 residues in the CDR3. CDR1 and CDR2 from the germline V gene are SNHLY and FYNNEI. Here the CDR3 reads CASSILIFSGANVLTF. CDR3 in DNA: TGTGCCAGCAGTATTTTGATTTTCTCTGGGGCCAACGTCCTGACTTTC.

Only one count was recorded for this clonotype. V gene TRBV18 combines with J gene TRBJ1-5; D gene ambiguous. V lost 5 bases and J 4 bases, leaving 9 bases between the germline ends. From germline, CDR1 is KGHSH and CDR2 LQKENI. The CDR3 spans 13 residues. This CDR3 is CASSKDKNQPQHF. CDR3 DNA: TGTGCCAGCTCAAAAGACAAGAATCAGCCCCAGCATTTT. The full variable domain, completed using reference TRBV18 and TRBJ1-5, is NAGVMQNPRHLVRRRGQEARLRCSPMKGHSHVYWYRQLPEEGLKFMVYLQKENIIDESGMPKERFSAEFPKEGPSILRIQQVVRGDSAAYFCASSKDKNQPQHFGDGTRLSIL.

The table lists this clonotype with a count of one. This chain connects TRBV7-2 to TRBJ2-1; 7 positions agree with TRBD2. CDR1 SGHTA and CDR2 FQGNSA come from the germline V gene. The CDR3 sequence is 13 residues long. V trimming: 0 bases; J trimming: 9 bases; junction bases outside the gene matches: 2. The CDR3 loop is CASSLAWGGEQFF. CDR3 nucleotides: TGTGCCAGCAGCTTAGCTTGGGGGGGTGAGCAGTTCTTC.

The chain recombines TRBV29-1 with TRBJ2-7; 12 bases agree with TRBD2. This CDR3 is 14 amino acids long. J lost 3 bases, V lost 5 bases, and 5 bases had no gene match. Looked up from germline, CDR1 is SQVTM and CDR2 is ANQGSEA. The CDR3 sequence: CSVLTSGSLYEQYF. DNA for the CDR3: TGCAGCGTTCTGACTAGCGGGAGCCTCTACGAGCAGTACTTC.

This clonotype was picked up a small number of times. The V gene is TRBV7-6, the J gene TRBJ2-3; D remains ambiguous. The CDR3 covers 13 residues. Germline values: CDR1 SGHVS, CDR2 FNYEAQ. V lost 4 bases and J 2 bases, leaving 7 bases between the germline ends. The CDR3 nucleotides read TGTGCCAGCAGCTCCCCAGACACAGATACGCAGTATTTT. The encoded protein is CASSSPDTDTQYF.

The chain has TRBV19 and TRBJ2-7; D remains ambiguous. The CDR3 runs 15 residues. Germline lookup yields CDR1 LNHDA and CDR2 SQIVND (reference sequence). V lost 0 bases to trimming and J lost 2 bases, with 11 bases between them. The CDR3 reads CASSIDPGSTYEQYF. In nucleotides, the CDR3 is TGTGCCAGTAGTATAGATCCCGGCAGTACCTACGAGCAGTACTTC.

The chain has TRBV6-2 or TRBV6-3 and TRBJ2-1; possibly TRBD2 for D (6 bases). CDR1 is MNHEY, CDR2 SVGEGT, per germline. Trimming removed 2 bases at V and 8 bases at J, with 22 bases between. The CDR3 has 17 residues. Here the CDR3 reads CASSYPRGGSGVHEQFF. As DNA, the CDR3 is TGTGCCAGCAGTTACCCCAGAGGAGGGTCGGGAGTCCATGAGCAGTTCTTC.

The chain carries TRBV20-1 and TRBJ2-7; weak D call: TRBD1 (6 bases). Trimming took 0 bases from V and 4 from J, leaving 19 bases between them. This CDR3 is 16 amino acids long. Looked up from germline, CDR1 is DFQATT and CDR2 is SNEGSKA (reference sequence). The CDR3 DNA sequence: TGCAGTGCTAGAGATCTAGGCAGGGGCGCATTGTACGAGCAGTACTTC. The encoded protein is CSARDLGRGALYEQYF.

This clonotype was detected only a few times. The V call is TRBV12-3 or TRBV12-4, the J call TRBJ2-7; TRBD2 matches 10 bases. Trimming removed 5 bases from V and 2 bases from J; junction bases left unmatched: 9. CDR3 length: 16 amino acids. DNA of the CDR3: TGTGCCAGCAGTCAACCTCTAGCGGGAGTCGCCTACGAGCAGTACTTC. Its protein product is CASSQPLAGVAYEQYF.

This clonotype was recorded only once. One end of the junction does not line up with germline, which may come from a read error. J is TRBJ2-7 and V is TRBV28, with 9 bases that match TRBD2. CDR3 size: 15 residues. Germline-derived CDR1 and CDR2 are MDHEN and SYDVKM. The CDR3 DNA reads TGTGACAGCAGTATCCTAGCGGGACTTAGCTACGAGCAGTACTTC. This encodes CDSSILAGLSYEQYF.

This clonotype was counted between two and nine times. The CDR3 DNA reads TGTGCCAGCAGTTTTTCGGGGGGCAAAGAAAAACTGTTTTTT. Translating it yields CASSFSGGKEKLFF. The rearrangement joins TRBV12-3 or TRBV12-4 to TRBJ1-4, with D maybe TRBD1 (6 bases). The germline V and J ends were trimmed by 3 bases and 8 bases, with 13 bases remaining between them. CDR3 length equals 14 residues.

This clonotype was detected many times. The rearrangement joins TRBV27 to TRBJ2-2, with D unresolved. This CDR3 spans 15 amino acids. Trimming removed 5 bases from V and 6 bases from J, with 16 bases in between. Germline assignment: CDR1 MNHEY and CDR2 SMNVEV (reference sequence). The CDR3 loop reads CASSLVLGFSGELFF. Written as DNA, the CDR3 is TGTGCCAGCAGTCTGGTTTTGGGGTTCTCCGGGGAGCTGTTTTTT.

The chain uses TRBV12-3 or TRBV12-4 and TRBJ2-3, with 7 bases that match TRBD2. The V and J ends lost 3 bases and 6 bases, in that order; junction bases with no gene match: 9. CDR3 length equals 15 residues. CDR3 sequence reads: CASSLSGLVLDTQYF. The DNA of the CDR3 is TGTGCCAGCAGTTTGTCAGGACTAGTCTTGGATACGCAGTATTTT.

This clonotype showed up just a few times. The chain couples TRBV19 to TRBJ1-5, with 7 bases matching TRBD1. The germline V gene encodes CDR1 LNHDA and CDR2 SQIVND (reference sequence). The CDR3 contains 17 residues. Trimming at V came to 5 bases and at J to 3 bases, leaving 13 bases not matched to a gene. The CDR3 nucleotides are TGTGCCAGTAGTTCCCGACCACAGGGGAGATTCAATCAGCCCCAGCATTTT. Translation: CASSSRPQGRFNQPQHF.

This clonotype was seen repeatedly, ten times or more. The chain recombines TRBV5-1 with TRBJ2-4; tentative D call: TRBD2 (6 bases). Trimming took 0 bases from V and 1 from J, leaving 14 bases between them. This CDR3 is 17 amino acids long. Germline assignment: CDR1 SGHRS and CDR2 YFSETQ. This chain's CDR3 is CASSLDALRGAKNIQYF. The CDR3 region has the DNA TGCGCCAGCAGCTTGGACGCGCTACGGGGGGCCAAAAACATTCAGTACTTC.

There are a few counts of this clonotype. The CDR3 DNA is TGCAGCGTTGATTCTGCGGGCGGGAGTTACAATGAGCAGTTCTTC. It encodes CSVDSAGGSYNEQFF. V is TRBV29-1 and J is TRBJ2-1, with 7 bases matching TRBD2. The CDR3 consists of 15 residues. Unmatched junction bases numbered 9, after V lost 3 bases and J lost 4 bases. The V gene's germline CDR1 is SQVTM and CDR2 ANQGSEA.

This clonotype was observed a few times. The rearrangement uses TRBV7-2 and TRBJ2-1; 8 bases align to TRBD2. Germline CDR1 SGHTA, CDR2 FQGNSA. V was clipped by 7 bases and J by 2 bases; unmatched bases: 4. The CDR3 consists of 14 residues. CDR3 loop: CASTGGGAYNEQFF. The CDR3 coding sequence is TGTGCCAGCACCGGGGGGGGTGCCTACAATGAGCAGTTCTTC. Full variable domain (outside the CDR3, taken from reference TRBV7-2 and TRBJ2-1): GAGVSQSPSNKVTEKGKDVELRCDPISGHTALYWYRQSLGQGLEFLIYFQGNSAPDKSGLPSDRFSAERTGGSVSTLTIQRTQQEDSAVYLCASTGGGAYNEQFFGPGTRLTVL.

This clonotype has just a few counts. V and J are TRBV7-2 and TRBJ2-1; 7 bases agree with TRBD1. The ends lost 4 bases at V and 7 bases at J; junction bases unmatched: 13. CDR1 is SGHTA, CDR2 FQGNSA, per germline. The CDR3 has 16 residues. CDR3 DNA sequence: TGTGCCAGCAGCTCTAGACAGGGATCGCACACGAATGAGCAGTTCTTC. Its translation is CASSSRQGSHTNEQFF.

This clonotype was seen repeatedly, ten times or more. The chain combines TRBV12-3 or TRBV12-4 with TRBJ2-3, with D uncertain. The CDR3 sequence is 15 residues long. The ends were cut back, 1 base at V and 1 base at J, with 9 bases in the middle. In DNA, the CDR3 is TGTGCCAGCAGTTTAGGAGGTTTTGGCACAGATACGCAGTATTTT. It yields the protein CASSLGGFGTDTQYF.

The V call is TRBV29-1, the J call TRBJ1-2; D gene unclear. The germline CDR1 and CDR2 sequences are SQVTM and ANQGSEA. V was pared by 4 bases and J by 10 bases, with 16 bases between. This CDR3 region has 12 residues. This CDR3 reads CSVGGGKSAYTF. In nucleotides, the CDR3 is TGCAGCGTTGGTGGCGGGAAATCCGCCTACACCTTC. Full variable domain (missing parts from reference TRBV29-1 and TRBJ1-2): SAVISQKPSRDICQRGTSLTIQCQVDSQVTMMFWYRQQPGQSLTLIATANQGSEATYESGFVIDKFPISRPNLTFSTLTVSNMSPEDSSIYLCSVGGGKSAYTFGSGTRLTVV.

There are a few counts of this clonotype. The CDR3 region has the DNA TGTGCCAGCAGCTTCGACAGGGTCAGTAACGAGCAGTACTTC. Translating it yields CASSFDRVSNEQYF. The rearrangement links TRBV7-2 to TRBJ2-7; 7 bases match TRBD1. The CDR3 contains 14 residues. Germline CDR1 is SGHTA and CDR2 is FQGNSA. J lost 5 bases, V lost 3 bases, and 7 bases had no gene match.

This clonotype was seen many times. The V call is TRBV14, the J call TRBJ1-2; D possibly corresponds to TRBD1 (6 bases). Germline CDR1 and CDR2: SGHDN and FVKESK. The CDR3 runs 14 residues. V was cut by 4 bases and J by 3 bases, with 12 bases left in between. As DNA, the CDR3 is TGTGCCAGCAGCCCCGCGGGGGCTGACTATGGCTACACCTTC. Its protein product is CASSPAGADYGYTF.

The chain joins TRBV7-2 to TRBJ2-3; D is perhaps TRBD1 or TRBD2 (6 bases each). The CDR3 has 14 residues. Germline CDR1 reads SGHTA; CDR2 reads FQGNSA. V was shortened by 3 bases and J by 3 bases, with 10 bases between the two germline ends. The CDR3 spells CASSFGGWTDTQYF. The DNA for the CDR3 is TGTGCCAGCAGCTTCGGGGGCTGGACAGATACGCAGTATTTT.

This clonotype was found a few times. The chain uses TRBV5-1 and TRBJ2-1, with D maybe TRBD1 (5 bases). The V end lost 3 bases, the J end lost 5 bases, and 12 bases lay between the germline ends. CDR3 size: 14 residues. The germline gives CDR1 SGHRS, CDR2 YFSETQ. As DNA, the CDR3 is TGCGCCAGCAGCTCGTTCCAGGGCAACAATGAGCAGTTCTTC. Its protein is CASSSFQGNNEQFF.

The genes are TRBV3-1 and TRBJ2-1; 9 bases agree with TRBD1. The V gene end was trimmed by 6 bases and the J gene end by 2 bases; junction bases not matched to a gene: 5. CDR3 length: 15 residues. Germline V gene data show CDR1 as LGHDT and CDR2 as YNNKEL (reference sequence). The CDR3 nucleotides read TGTGCCAGCAGAACCGGGACAGGGCCCTACAATGAGCAGTTCTTC. It yields the protein CASRTGTGPYNEQFF.

There are many counts of this clonotype. The chain carries TRBV9 and TRBJ2-7, with 12 positions matching TRBD2. The CDR3 is 15 residues long. Germline CDR1 is SGDLS and CDR2 is YYNGEE. The J segment lost 2 bases and the V segment lost 4 bases, leaving 4 bases of the junction unmatched. The CDR3 coding sequence is TGTGCCAGCAGCTTGACTAGCGGGAGAACCTACGAGCAGTACTTC. Translating gives CASSLTSGRTYEQYF.

This clonotype has more than one count but fewer than ten. V usage is TRBV6-1 and J usage is TRBJ1-2; D possibly corresponds to TRBD1 (5 bases). V lost 6 bases to trimming and J lost 7 bases, with 21 bases between them. CDR3 length: 15 residues. Per germline, CDR1 MNHNS and CDR2 SASEGT. The CDR3 here is CASRTGGRSLAGYTF. CDR3 DNA sequence: TGTGCCAGCAGGACCGGGGGAAGGAGCCTTGCTGGCTACACCTTC.